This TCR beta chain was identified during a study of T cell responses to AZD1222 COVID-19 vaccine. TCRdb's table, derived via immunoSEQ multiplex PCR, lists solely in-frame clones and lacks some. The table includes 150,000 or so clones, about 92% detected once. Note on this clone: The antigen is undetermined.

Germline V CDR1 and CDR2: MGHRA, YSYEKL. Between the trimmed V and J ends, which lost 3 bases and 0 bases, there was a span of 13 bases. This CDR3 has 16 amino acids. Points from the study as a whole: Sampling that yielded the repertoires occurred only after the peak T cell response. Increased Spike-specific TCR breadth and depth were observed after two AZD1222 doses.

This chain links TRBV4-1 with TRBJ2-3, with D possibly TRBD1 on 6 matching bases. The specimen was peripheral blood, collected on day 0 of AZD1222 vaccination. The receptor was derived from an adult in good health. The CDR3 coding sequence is TGCGCCAGCAGCCAGCCTCGGACAGCTAGCACAGATACGCAGTATTTT. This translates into CASSQPRTASTDTQYF.